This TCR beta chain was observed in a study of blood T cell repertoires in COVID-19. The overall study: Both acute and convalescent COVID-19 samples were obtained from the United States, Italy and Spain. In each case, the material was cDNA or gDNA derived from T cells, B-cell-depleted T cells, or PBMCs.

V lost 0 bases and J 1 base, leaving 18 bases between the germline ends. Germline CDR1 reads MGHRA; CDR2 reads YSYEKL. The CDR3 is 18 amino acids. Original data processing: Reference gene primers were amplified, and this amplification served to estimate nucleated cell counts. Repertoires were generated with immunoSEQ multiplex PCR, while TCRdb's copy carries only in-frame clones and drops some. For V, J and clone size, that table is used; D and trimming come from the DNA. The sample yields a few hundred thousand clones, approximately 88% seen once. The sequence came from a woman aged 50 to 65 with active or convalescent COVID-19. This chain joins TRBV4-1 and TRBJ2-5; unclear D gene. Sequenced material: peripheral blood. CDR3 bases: TGCGCCAGCAGCCAAGAACCCCCGAGGCGCGGAATCCAAGAGACCCAGTACTTC. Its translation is CASSQEPPRRGIQETQYF.